A selection of T cell receptor beta chains follows, all from one sample in a study of blood T cell repertoires in COVID-19. The assay was immunoSEQ multiplex PCR, and TCRdb's table has in-frame clones only and misses some. The repertoire holds around 120,000 clones, 88% seen once, with 1.5% in the top ten. Material for sequencing was peripheral blood. The receptor source for this set is a human donor in a cohort sampled during active COVID-19. CDR3s include the opening cysteine and the closing phenylalanine or tryptophan. Fields, in order: J gene, D gene, V gene, clone size, CDR3 protein, CDR3 DNA. A D gene is named only where the DNA matches it firmly. Rows may omit the clone size; those that give it use once, few, many or a size class.

TRBJ2-5,.,TRBV21-1,.,CASTYLRGSGETQYF,TGTGCCAGCACCTACCTGCGGGGGTCGGGGGAGACCCAGTACTTC
TRBJ2-7,TRBD2,TRBV7-8,.,CASSPWTSPYEQYF,TGTGCCAGCAGCCCCTGGACTAGCCCCTACGAGCAGTACTTC
TRBJ2-1,.,TRBV5-1,.,CASSVEANNEQFF,TGCGCCAGCAGCGTCGAGGCCAACAATGAGCAGTTCTTC
TRBJ2-7,TRBD1,TRBV5-4,.,CASSMGQAYEQYF,TGTGCCAGCAGCATGGGACAGGCCTACGAGCAGTACTTC
TRBJ2-7,TRBD1,TRBV7-9,.,CASSLEGGGYEQYF,TGTGCCAGCAGCTTGGAAGGGGGCGGCTACGAGCAGTACTTC
TRBJ2-1,.,TRBV5-1,.,CASSTQGGGAEQFF,TGCGCCAGCAGCACCCAAGGGGGGGGCGCCGAGCAGTTCTTC
TRBJ2-1,TRBD2,TRBV11-2,.,CASSLESGGANEQFF,TGTGCCAGCAGCTTAGAAAGCGGGGGGGCAAATGAGCAGTTCTTC
TRBJ1-1,.,TRBV29-1,.,CSVERTAEAFF,TGCAGCGTTGAAAGGACAGCTGAAGCTTTCTTT
TRBJ1-6,.,TRBV5-4,.,CASSLEQGIPNSPLHF,TGTGCCAGCAGCTTGGAACAGGGCATCCCAAATTCACCCCTCCACTTT
TRBJ1-5,.,TRBV2,.,CASNEQAPSNQPQHF,TGTGCCAGCAATGAACAGGCCCCTAGCAATCAGCCCCAGCATTTT
TRBJ2-5,.,TRBV2,.,CASSEALLAGAAQETQYF,TGTGCCAGCAGTGAAGCGCTTCTGGCGGGGGCCGCCCAGGAGACCCAGTACTTC
TRBJ2-3,TRBD2,TRBV6-5,.,CASSTTSGGADTQYF,TGTGCCAGCAGTACCACTAGCGGGGGAGCAGATACGCAGTATTTT
TRBJ2-7,.,TRBV25-1,.,CASSEAYEQYF,TGTGCCAGCAGTGAGGCTTACGAGCAGTACTTC
TRBJ1-2,.,TRBV28,.,CASSFDRQNYGYTF,TGTGCCAGCAGTTTTGACAGGCAAAACTATGGCTACACCTTC
TRBJ1-2,.,TRBV27,.,CASRIGGGFFHGYTF,TGTGCCAGCAGGATAGGGGGGGGCTTTTTTCATGGCTACACCTTC
TRBJ2-7,.,TRBV5-1,.,CASSLLGQRIYEQYF,TGCGCCAGCAGCTTGTTAGGACAGAGGATCTACGAGCAGTACTTC
TRBJ2-1,.,TRBV3-1/TRBV3-2,.,CASSRSGSSYNEQFF,TGTGCCAGCAGCCGGAGCGGCAGCTCCTACAATGAGCAGTTCTTC
TRBJ2-1,TRBD2,TRBV10-3,.,CAISVQSGASSYNEQFF,TGTGCCATCAGTGTACAGAGCGGGGCCAGCTCCTACAATGAGCAGTTCTTC
TRBJ1-4,TRBD1,TRBV15,.,CATSRRTGGNEKLFF,TGTGCCACCAGCAGACGGACAGGGGGTAATGAAAAACTGTTTTTT
TRBJ2-2,TRBD2,TRBV19,.,CASSKGLAGGVFENTGELFF,TGTGCCAGTAGCAAGGGACTAGCGGGGGGTGTCTTCGAGAACACCGGGGAGCTGTTTTTT
TRBJ2-1,.,TRBV28,.,CASSLPEQPDRGQFF,TGTGCCAGCAGTCTACCCGAGCAACCTGACCGGGGGCAGTTCTTC
TRBJ2-5,.,TRBV7-9,.,CASSLGPQKQETQYF,TGTGCCAGCAGCTTAGGGCCACAGAAACAAGAGACCCAGTACTTC
TRBJ1-2,TRBD1,TRBV9,.,CASSSRTGANYGYTF,TGTGCCAGCAGCTCCAGGACAGGGGCTAACTATGGCTACACCTTC
TRBJ1-1,.,TRBV7-9,.,CASSFNKNTEAFF,TGTGCCAGCAGCTTCAACAAGAACACTGAAGCTTTCTTT
TRBJ2-7,TRBD2,TRBV6-2/TRBV6-3,.,CASSLAGGLSYEQYF,TGTGCCAGCAGTTTAGCGGGAGGTCTCTCCTACGAGCAGTACTTC
TRBJ1-2,.,TRBV7-9,.,CASSSTSHVGYTF,TGTGCCAGCAGCTCCACTTCTCACGTTGGCTACACCTTC
TRBJ2-3,TRBD2,TRBV5-1,once,CASSLEGLAGTSSTDTQYF,TGCGCCAGCAGCCTTGAGGGACTAGCGGGGACCTCTAGCACAGATACGCAGTATTTT
TRBJ1-5,.,TRBV5-6,.,CASSLFPGNQPQHF,TGTGCCAGCAGCTTGTTCCCAGGCAATCAGCCCCAGCATTTT
TRBJ2-7,TRBD1,TRBV11-2,.,CASSLLGQGARSYEQYF,TGTGCCAGCAGCCTATTAGGACAGGGGGCGCGGTCCTACGAGCAGTACTTC
TRBJ2-7,.,TRBV19,.,CASSKGATWDEQYF,TGTGCCAGTAGTAAAGGGGCCACCTGGGACGAGCAGTACTTC